This T cell receptor (beta chain) was found in a study of T cells in Graves' hyperthyroidism and ophthalmopathy. Study observations and caveats: Stable hyperthyroidism was separated from ophthalmopathy by a model based on 13 V-J features. Within blood appeared most thyroid clonotypes that had expanded above 0.001.

This clonotype was observed many times. The antigen remains unidentified. The V gene end was trimmed by 3 bases and the J gene end by 2 bases; junction bases not matched to a gene: 10. The CDR3 contains 17 residues. Germline CDR1 reads SGHTA; CDR2 reads FQGNSA. From RNA transcripts, TCR beta CDR3 regions were amplified. HTBI primers were employed in a first-round RT-PCR of the TCR CDR3. TCRdb re-called the multiplex PCR reads through MiXCR, storing one row per CDR3 protein. The sample includes about 620,000 distinct CDR3 sequences, 15% to 20% of them seen just once. V and J are TRBV7-2 and TRBJ2-7; TRBD1 matches 10 bases. The sequenced material came from blood. The clonotype originates from a woman in her 30s with Graves' hyperthyroidism. CDR3 sequence reads: CASSFSSGTGAPYEQYF. In nucleotides, the CDR3 is TGTGCCAGCAGCTTCTCATCCGGGACAGGGGCACCCTACGAGCAGTACTTC.